The following is a T cell receptor (beta chain) sequence with its context. The data were produced by immunoSEQ multiplex PCR, yet TCRdb's version contains in-frame clones alone and is incomplete. The sample records 280,000 or so clones, 80% to 90% being singletons. These data come from a study of blood T cell repertoires in COVID-19. The receptor was isolated from a man aged 25-40 years who had recovered from COVID-19. Sequenced input: PBMCs or T cells enriched from blood (not recorded which).

The CDR3: CASSSWAGETQYF. The CDR3 DNA follows: TGTGCCAGCAGTTCCTGGGCAGGAGAGACCCAGTACTTC. The chain carries TRBV27 and TRBJ2-5; D gene uncertain. Germline V gene lookup returns CDR1 MNHEY and CDR2 SMNVEV (reference sequence). This CDR3 spans 13 amino acids. V shed 4 bases and J shed 4 bases, with 10 bases lying between them.